This TCR beta chain was sequenced in a study of early T cells in non-severe SARS-CoV-2 infection. This clonotype was observed at least ten times. The antigen remains undetermined. Researchers attached unique molecular identifiers to individual cDNA molecules. MiXCR, applied by TCRdb to the 5' RACE reads, yields one record per CDR3 protein. This table holds tens of thousands of distinct CDR3 sequences, around 9.3% found once. Findings and caveats of the study: CD4 and private specificities were missed by VDJdb matching, which favored anti-spike CD8 responses.

This TCR derives from an adult who was a healthcare worker with PCR-confirmed SARS-CoV-2 infection or an uninfected control (not recorded which). Input material: whole blood.

The chain's CDR3 is CASSPPAVGTQYF. CDR3 coding DNA: TGTGCCAGCAGCCCGCCGGCCGTAGGGACCCAGTACTTC. The chain links TRBV7-9 to TRBJ2-5; no firm D call. This CDR3 has 13 amino acids. V lost 5 bases, J lost 7 bases, and 14 bases lay in between. CDR1 is SEHNR, CDR2 FQNEAQ, per germline (reference sequence).